A single sample is the source of the 5 T cell receptor beta chains below, sequenced in a study of blood T cell repertoires in COVID-19. This table comes from immunoSEQ multiplex PCR, and its TCRdb copy is limited to in-frame clones, with some not included. There are approximately 110,000 clones in the sample; around nine tenths occur only once, and roughly 8.9% lies in the top ten. Sample: peripheral blood. The source of these receptors is a woman between 65 and 79 years old who had recovered from COVID-19.

The genes are TRBV5-1 and TRBJ2-1, with D perhaps TRBD2 (6 bases). Per germline, CDR1 SGHRS and CDR2 YFSETQ. CDR3 length equals 15 residues. V was shortened by 0 bases and J by 10 bases, with 17 bases between the two germline ends. CDR3 region: CASSLGSSADGEQFF. CDR3 nucleotide sequence: TGCGCCAGCAGCTTGGGGTCTAGCGCTGACGGAGAGCAGTTCTTC.

The chain employs TRBV12-3 or TRBV12-4 and TRBJ2-7, with a weak D call TRBD2 (6 bases). The CDR3 has 12 residues. The V end was cut by 6 bases, the J end by 1 base, with 7 bases between. The DNA for the CDR3 is TGTGCCAGCAGCCGGGGGTCCTACGAGCAGTACTTC. This sequence encodes CASSRGSYEQYF.

This sequence joins TRBV19 and TRBJ2-1, with 9 bases lining up with TRBD2. The CDR3 spans 15 residues. CDR1 and CDR2 (germline): LNHDA, SQIVND (reference sequence). The V gene end was trimmed by 6 bases and the J gene end by 8 bases; junction bases not matched to a gene: 11. The CDR3 coding sequence is TGTGCCAGTAGGGGTGGGGCTAGCGGGGTCGATGAGCAGTTCTTC. Its translation: CASRGGASGVDEQFF.

CDR3 region: CASSSVAGGLTDTQYF. The CDR3, as DNA: TGTGCCAGCAGCTCTGTAGCGGGGGGGCTTACAGATACGCAGTATTTT. The chain employs TRBV7-2 and TRBJ2-3, with TRBD2 identical over 11 bases. V shed 4 bases and J 3 bases; nucleotides not matched to a gene: 6. The germline CDR1 and CDR2 sequences are SGHTA and FQGNSA. The CDR3 spans 16 residues. Together with reference TRBV7-2 and TRBJ2-3, the CDR3 gives the full variable domain: GAGVSQSPSNKVTEKGKDVELRCDPISGHTALYWYRQSLGQGLEFLIYFQGNSAPDKSGLPSDRFSAERTGGSVSTLTIQRTQQEDSAVYLCASSSVAGGLTDTQYFGPGTRLTVL.

This clone was observed once. This rearrangement joins TRBV30 to TRBJ2-1, with D maybe TRBD2 (5 bases). Germline V gene lookup returns CDR1 GTSNPN and CDR2 SVGIG (reference sequence). V was trimmed by 5 bases and J by 7 bases, leaving 9 bases between them. The CDR3 covers 11 residues. The CDR3 DNA follows: TGTGCCTGGGCGTCGGGGAATGAGCAGTTCTTC. This sequence encodes CAWASGNEQFF.